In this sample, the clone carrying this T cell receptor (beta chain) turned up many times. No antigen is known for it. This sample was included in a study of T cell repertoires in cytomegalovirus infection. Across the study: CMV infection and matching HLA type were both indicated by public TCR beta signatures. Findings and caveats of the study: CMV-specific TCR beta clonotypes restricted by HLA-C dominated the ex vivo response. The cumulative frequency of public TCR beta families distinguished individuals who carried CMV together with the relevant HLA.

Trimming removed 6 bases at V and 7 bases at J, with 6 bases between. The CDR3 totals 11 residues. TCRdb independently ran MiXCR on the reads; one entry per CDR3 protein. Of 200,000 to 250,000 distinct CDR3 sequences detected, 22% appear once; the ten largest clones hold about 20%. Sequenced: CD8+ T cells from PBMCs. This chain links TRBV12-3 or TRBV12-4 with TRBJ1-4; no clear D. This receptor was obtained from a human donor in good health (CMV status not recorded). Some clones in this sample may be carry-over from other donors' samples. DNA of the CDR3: TGTGCCAGCAGCCGCGCTGAAAAACTGTTTTTT. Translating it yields CASSRAEKLFF.